These 13 T cell receptor beta chains originate from one sample sequenced in a study of cytomegalovirus exposure and HLA in healthy donors. The PCR made use of 60 Vbeta and 13 Jbeta primers. Clones were sequenced by immunoSEQ multiplex PCR, and TCRdb holds only the in-frame ones, with some missing. The sample carries 160,000 or so clones, 60% to 80% recorded once. Material for sequencing was PBMCs. These receptors were taken from a woman in her twenties or thirties in good health and CMV-seronegative.

This chain connects TRBV10-3 to TRBJ2-5; a weak D match, TRBD2 (5 bases). The V gene's germline CDR1 is ENHRY and CDR2 SYGVKD. The CDR3 length is 12 residues. V lost 10 bases, J lost 4 bases, and 13 bases lay in between. The CDR3, as DNA: TGTGCCACAGCGGAGGCTCCAGAGACCCAGTACTTC. Amino acids: CATAEAPETQYF.

The table lists this clone with a few counts. The chain uses TRBV7-3 and TRBJ2-3, with 10 bases that match TRBD2. Germline assignment: CDR1 SGHTA and CDR2 FQGTGA. The CDR3 covers 16 residues. V trimming: 2 bases; J trimming: 3 bases; junction bases outside the gene matches: 5. In DNA form, the CDR3 reads TGTGCCAGCAGCTTATCGAGCGGGGGGGTTACAGATACGCAGTATTTT. Translated: CASSLSSGGVTDTQYF.

The count of this clone is one. This chain joins TRBV19 and TRBJ2-1; the D is unclear. Deletions cut 3 bases from V and 5 bases from J, with 14 bases between. Germline V gene data show CDR1 as LNHDA and CDR2 as SQIVND (reference sequence). The CDR3 has 15 amino acids. CDR3 residues: CASSMRSPINNEQFF. CDR3 nucleotides: TGTGCCAGTAGTATGCGTTCTCCCATCAACAATGAGCAGTTCTTC.

The chain has TRBV20-1 and TRBJ1-1, with no clear D. The CDR3 has 11 amino acids. With 0 bases removed from V and 11 bases from J, the gap between germline ends came to 10 bases. CDR1 DFQATT and CDR2 SNEGSKA come from the germline V gene (reference sequence). The CDR3 DNA reads as TGCAGTGCTAGAGAGGCCTCCGGGGCTTTCTTT. Its translation is CSAREASGAFF.

The chain couples TRBV18 to TRBJ1-6, with TRBD1 identical over 8 bases. Trimming took 0 bases from V and 6 from J; bases not matched to a gene: 4. This CDR3 is 16 amino acids long. CDR1 KGHSH and CDR2 LQKENI come from the germline V gene. CDR3 DNA sequence: TGTGCCAGCTCACCACCTGGGACAGGTACTAATTCACCCCTCCACTTT. Translation gives CASSPPGTGTNSPLHF.

The chain recombines TRBV6-5 with TRBJ2-1, with TRBD2 identical over 9 bases. Germline CDR1 reads MNHEY; CDR2 reads SVGAGI. V shed 6 bases, J shed 6 bases, and the junction held 6 bases outside the gene matches. The CDR3 has 14 residues. CDR3 nucleotide sequence: TGTGCCAGCAGAGGCCAGCGGGGGGTCAATGAGCAGTTCTTC. It specifies CASRGQRGVNEQFF.

This chain connects TRBV5-4 to TRBJ1-1; D unclear. Trimming stripped 4 bases from V and 8 bases from J, with 12 bases between. CDR3 length: 12 amino acids. Germline CDR1 is SGHNT and CDR2 is YYREEE (reference sequence). The CDR3 DNA follows: TGTGCCAGCAGCCTGGGGAGGGCCGAAGCTTTCTTT. It encodes CASSLGRAEAFF.

This chain uses TRBV6-4 with TRBJ2-1; 10 nucleotides line up with TRBD2. The CDR3 runs to 15 residues. Germline trimming cut 2 bases from V and 4 bases from J; bases unmatched to any gene: 2. The germline CDR1 and CDR2 sequences are MRHNA and SNTAGT. The CDR3 region is CASSDLAGAYNEQFF. The CDR3 nucleotides read TGTGCCAGCAGTGACCTAGCGGGGGCATACAATGAGCAGTTCTTC.

This chain links TRBV10-3 with TRBJ1-5; D ambiguous. Per the germline V gene, CDR1 is ENHRY and CDR2 is SYGVKD. The CDR3 is 13 amino acids. With 11 bases removed from V and 4 bases from J, the gap between germline ends came to 15 bases. Here the CDR3 DNA reads TGTGCCTCATGCGGAGGGCAGAATCAGCCCCAGCATTTT. This codes for CASCGGQNQPQHF.

The rearrangement joins TRBV6-1 to TRBJ1-5; 9 bases map to TRBD1. Trimming removed 4 bases from V and 2 bases from J; junction bases left unmatched: 6. The CDR3 runs 16 residues. Germline CDR1 MNHNS, CDR2 SASEGT. This CDR3 is CASSGDRAYGNQPQHF. The CDR3 DNA sequence: TGTGCCAGCAGTGGGGACAGGGCATACGGCAATCAGCCCCAGCATTTT.

The rearrangement joins TRBV27 to TRBJ1-5; D call uncertain. The V and J ends lost 8 bases and 1 base respectively, with 9 bases between them. The CDR3 has 13 amino acids. The germline V gene encodes CDR1 MNHEY and CDR2 SMNVEV (reference sequence). The CDR3 region has the DNA TGTGCCAGCGGGGAGAGGAGCAATCAGCCCCAGCATTTT. This sequence encodes CASGERSNQPQHF.

Note on this clone: Relative to the germline gene, one junction end is altered; a read error may explain this. The CDR3 nucleotides read TGTGCCAGCAGCTTGGGGCGGGAGAGGAACGCTGAAGCTTTCTTT. Translating it yields CASSLGRERNAEAFF. The chain joins TRBV5-4 to TRBJ1-1; D gene unclear. The CDR3 has 15 amino acids. Germline V lookup: CDR1 SGHNT, CDR2 YYREEE (reference sequence).

This clone was seen a handful of times. The chain links TRBV6-5 to TRBJ1-1; D unclear. CDR1 and CDR2 (germline): MNHEY, SVGAGI. The CDR3 loop spans 12 amino acids. V was pared by 6 bases and J by 1 base, with 6 bases between. CDR3 sequence reads: CASRRGNTEAFF. The CDR3 DNA sequence: TGTGCCAGCAGGAGAGGGAACACTGAAGCTTTCTTT.